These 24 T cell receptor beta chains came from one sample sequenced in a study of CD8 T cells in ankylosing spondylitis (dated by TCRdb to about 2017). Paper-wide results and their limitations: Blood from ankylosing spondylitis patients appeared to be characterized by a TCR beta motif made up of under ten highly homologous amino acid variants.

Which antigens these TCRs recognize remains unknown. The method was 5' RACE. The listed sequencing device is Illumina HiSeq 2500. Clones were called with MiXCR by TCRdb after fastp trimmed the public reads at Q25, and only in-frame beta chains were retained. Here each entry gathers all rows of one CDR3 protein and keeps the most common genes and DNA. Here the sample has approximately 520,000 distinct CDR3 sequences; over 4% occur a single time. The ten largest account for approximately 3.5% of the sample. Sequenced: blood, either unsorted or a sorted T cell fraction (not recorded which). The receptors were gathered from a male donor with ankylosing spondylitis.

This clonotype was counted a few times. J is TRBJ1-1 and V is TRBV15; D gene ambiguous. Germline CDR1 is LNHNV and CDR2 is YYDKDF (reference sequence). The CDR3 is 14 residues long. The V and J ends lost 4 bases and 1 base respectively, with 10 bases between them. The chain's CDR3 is CATSTGLSNTEAFF. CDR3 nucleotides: TGTGCCACCAGCACCGGACTCTCGAACACTGAAGCTTTCTTT.

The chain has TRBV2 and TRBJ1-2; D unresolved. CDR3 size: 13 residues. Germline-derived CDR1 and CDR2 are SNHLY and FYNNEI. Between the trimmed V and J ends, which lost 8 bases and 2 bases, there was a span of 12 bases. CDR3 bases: TGTGCCAGCGGGGTTCGTAGGAACTATGGCTACACCTTC. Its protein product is CASGVRRNYGYTF.

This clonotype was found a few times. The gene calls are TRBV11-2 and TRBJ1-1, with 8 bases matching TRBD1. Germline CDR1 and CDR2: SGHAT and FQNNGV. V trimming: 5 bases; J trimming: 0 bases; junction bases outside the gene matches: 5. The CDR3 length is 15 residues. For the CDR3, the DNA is TGTGCCAGCAGCCCACGGGGACAGGTGAACACTGAAGCTTTCTTT. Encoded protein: CASSPRGQVNTEAFF.

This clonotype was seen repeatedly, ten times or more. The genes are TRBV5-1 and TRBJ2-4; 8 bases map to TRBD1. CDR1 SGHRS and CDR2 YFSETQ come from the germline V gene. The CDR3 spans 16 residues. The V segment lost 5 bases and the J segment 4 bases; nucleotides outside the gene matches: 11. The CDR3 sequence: CASSLRAGTGKNIQYF. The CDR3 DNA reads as TGCGCCAGCAGTCTGAGGGCTGGGACAGGAAAAAACATTCAGTACTTC. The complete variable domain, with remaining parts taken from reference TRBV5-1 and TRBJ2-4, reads KAGVTQTPRYLIKTRGQQVTLSCSPISGHRSVSWYQQTPGQGLQFLFEYFSETQRNKGNFPGRFSGRQFSNSRSEMNVSTLELGDSALYLCASSLRAGTGKNIQYFGAGTRLSVL.

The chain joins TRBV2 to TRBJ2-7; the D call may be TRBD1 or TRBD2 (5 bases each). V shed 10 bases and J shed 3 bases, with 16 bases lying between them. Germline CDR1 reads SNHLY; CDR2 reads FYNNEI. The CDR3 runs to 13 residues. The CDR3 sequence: CAKQSGRNYEQYF. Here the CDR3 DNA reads TGTGCCAAACAATCGGGGCGAAACTACGAGCAGTACTTC.

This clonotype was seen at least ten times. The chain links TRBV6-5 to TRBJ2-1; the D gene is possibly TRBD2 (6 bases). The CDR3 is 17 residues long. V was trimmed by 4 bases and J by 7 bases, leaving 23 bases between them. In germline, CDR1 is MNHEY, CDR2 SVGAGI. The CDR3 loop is CASSSKLGSWVVNEQFF. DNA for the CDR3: TGTGCCAGCAGTTCAAAGCTCGGGAGCTGGGTAGTAAATGAGCAGTTCTTC.

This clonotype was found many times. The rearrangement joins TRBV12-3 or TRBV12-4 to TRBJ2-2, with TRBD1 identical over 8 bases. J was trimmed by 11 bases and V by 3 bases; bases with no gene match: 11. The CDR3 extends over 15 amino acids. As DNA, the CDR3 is TGTGCCAGCAGTTTTCCCCTCACAGGGGGAGGAGAGCTGTTTTTT. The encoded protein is CASSFPLTGGGELFF.

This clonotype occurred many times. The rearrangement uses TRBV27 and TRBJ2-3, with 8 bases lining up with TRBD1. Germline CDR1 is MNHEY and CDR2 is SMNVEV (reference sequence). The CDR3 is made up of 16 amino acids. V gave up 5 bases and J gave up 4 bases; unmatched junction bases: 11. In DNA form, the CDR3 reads TGTGCCAGCAGTGCACCCGGACAGGGCGTCGCAGATACGCAGTATTTT. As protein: CASSAPGQGVADTQYF.

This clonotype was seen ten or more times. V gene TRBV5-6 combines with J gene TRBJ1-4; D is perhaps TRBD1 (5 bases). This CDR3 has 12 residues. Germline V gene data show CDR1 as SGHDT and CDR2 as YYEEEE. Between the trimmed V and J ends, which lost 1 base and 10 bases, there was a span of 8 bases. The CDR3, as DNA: TGTGCCAGCAGCTTGAGGGGTTTAAAACTGTTTTTT. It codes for CASSLRGLKLFF.

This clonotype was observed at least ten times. The CDR3 DNA is TGTGCCAGCAGGAAAGGTTGGGACGAGAACACTGAAGCTTTCTTT. Its translation is CASRKGWDENTEAFF. The chain links TRBV7-9 to TRBJ1-1; D possibly corresponds to TRBD1 (5 bases). The CDR3 is 15 residues long. Trimming cost V 6 bases and J 1 base, with 15 bases left between them. CDR1 SEHNR and CDR2 FQNEAQ come from the germline V gene (reference sequence). Complete variable domain (other parts from reference TRBV7-9 and TRBJ1-1): DTGVSQNPRHKITKRGQNVTFRCDPISEHNRLYWYRQTLGQGPEFLTYFQNEAQLEKSRLLSDRFSAERPKGSFSTLEIQRTEQGDSAMYLCASRKGWDENTEAFFGQGTRLTVV.

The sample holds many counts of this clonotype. The CDR3 bases are TGTGCCAGCAGCTTAGGGCCAGTCGGAGAGCAGTACTTC. Translated: CASSLGPVGEQYF. This sequence joins TRBV7-2 and TRBJ2-7, with no clear D. This CDR3 has 13 residues. Germline-derived CDR1 and CDR2 are SGHTA and FQGNSA. V gave up 1 base and J gave up 7 bases, with 11 bases separating them.

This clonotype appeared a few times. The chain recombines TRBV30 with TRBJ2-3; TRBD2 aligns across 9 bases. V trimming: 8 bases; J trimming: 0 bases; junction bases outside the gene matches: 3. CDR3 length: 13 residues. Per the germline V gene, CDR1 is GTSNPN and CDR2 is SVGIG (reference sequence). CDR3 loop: CAIAGVSTDTQYF. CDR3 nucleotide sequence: TGTGCCATAGCGGGGGTTAGCACAGATACGCAGTATTTT.

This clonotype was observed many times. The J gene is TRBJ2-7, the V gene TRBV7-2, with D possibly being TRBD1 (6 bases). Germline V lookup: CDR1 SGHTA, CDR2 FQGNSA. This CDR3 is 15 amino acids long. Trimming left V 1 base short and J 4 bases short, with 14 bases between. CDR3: CASSLVGQTGYEQYF. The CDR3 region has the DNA TGTGCCAGCAGCTTAGTGGGACAAACAGGGTACGAGCAGTACTTC.

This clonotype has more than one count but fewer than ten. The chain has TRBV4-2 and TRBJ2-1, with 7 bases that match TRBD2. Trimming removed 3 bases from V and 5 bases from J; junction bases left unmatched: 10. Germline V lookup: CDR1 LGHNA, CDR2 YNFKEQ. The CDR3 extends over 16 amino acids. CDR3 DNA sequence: TGTGCCAGCAGCCACCTTGGGGGGGACCGCGACAATGAGCAGTTCTTC. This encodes CASSHLGGDRDNEQFF.

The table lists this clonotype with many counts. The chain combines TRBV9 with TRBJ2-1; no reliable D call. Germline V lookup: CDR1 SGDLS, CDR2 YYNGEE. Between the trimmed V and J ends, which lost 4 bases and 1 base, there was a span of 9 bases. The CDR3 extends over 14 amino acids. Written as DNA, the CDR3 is TGTGCCAGCAGCACATCTCGTTCCTACAATGAGCAGTTCTTC. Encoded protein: CASSTSRSYNEQFF.

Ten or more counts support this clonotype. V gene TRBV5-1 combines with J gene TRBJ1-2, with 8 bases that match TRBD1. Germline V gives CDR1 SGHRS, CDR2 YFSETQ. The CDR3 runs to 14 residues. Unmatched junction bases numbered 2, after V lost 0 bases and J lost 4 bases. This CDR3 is CASSLDRGFYGYTF. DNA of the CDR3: TGCGCCAGCAGCTTGGACAGGGGGTTCTATGGCTACACCTTC.

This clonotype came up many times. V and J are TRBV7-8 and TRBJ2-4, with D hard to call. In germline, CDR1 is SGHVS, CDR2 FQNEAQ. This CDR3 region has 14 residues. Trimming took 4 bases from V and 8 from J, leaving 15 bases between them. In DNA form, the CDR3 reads TGTGCCAGCAGCTCCCAATCATATATGGACATTCAGTACTTC. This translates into CASSSQSYMDIQYF.

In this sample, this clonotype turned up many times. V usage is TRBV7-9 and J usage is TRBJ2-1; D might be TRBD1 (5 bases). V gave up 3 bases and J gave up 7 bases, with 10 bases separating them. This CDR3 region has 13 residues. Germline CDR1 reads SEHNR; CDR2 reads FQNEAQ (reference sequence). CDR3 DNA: TGTGCCAGCAGCTTGGGCAGGGCGAATGAGCAGTTCTTC. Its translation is CASSLGRANEQFF.

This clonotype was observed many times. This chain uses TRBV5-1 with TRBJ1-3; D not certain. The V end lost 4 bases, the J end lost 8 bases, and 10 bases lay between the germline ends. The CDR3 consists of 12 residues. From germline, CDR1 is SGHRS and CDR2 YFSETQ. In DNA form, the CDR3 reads TGCGCCAGCAGCAAGGAGGGTGACACCATATATTTT. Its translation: CASSKEGDTIYF.

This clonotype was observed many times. This CDR3 is CASSSAAGFGYTF. The CDR3 nucleotides read TGTGCCAGCAGTTCCGCGGCAGGGTTCGGCTACACCTTC. This rearrangement joins TRBV3-1 to TRBJ1-2; D might be TRBD1 (5 bases). The CDR3 covers 13 residues. Germline CDR1 and CDR2: LGHDT and YNNKEL (reference sequence). V lost 6 bases, J lost 8 bases, and 16 bases lay in between.

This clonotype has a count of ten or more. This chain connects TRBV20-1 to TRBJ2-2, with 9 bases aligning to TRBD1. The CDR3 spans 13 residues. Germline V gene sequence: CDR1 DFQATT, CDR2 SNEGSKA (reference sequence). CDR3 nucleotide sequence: TGCGCCTACTCGACAGGGGGCACCGGGGAGCTGTTTTTT. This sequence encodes CAYSTGGTGELFF.

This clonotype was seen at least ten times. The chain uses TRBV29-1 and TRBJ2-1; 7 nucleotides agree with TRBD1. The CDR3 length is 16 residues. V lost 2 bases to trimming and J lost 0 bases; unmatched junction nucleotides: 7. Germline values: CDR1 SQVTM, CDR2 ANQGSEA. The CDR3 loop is CSVELGQASSYNEQFF. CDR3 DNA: TGCAGCGTTGAATTAGGACAGGCGAGCTCCTACAATGAGCAGTTCTTC.

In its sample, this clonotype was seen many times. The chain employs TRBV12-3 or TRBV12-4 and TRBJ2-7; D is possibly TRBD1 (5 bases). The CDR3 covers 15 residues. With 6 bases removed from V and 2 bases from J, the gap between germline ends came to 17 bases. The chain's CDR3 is CASSRGAGRAYEQYF. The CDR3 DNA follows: TGTGCCAGCAGCCGAGGTGCAGGGCGAGCCTACGAGCAGTACTTC.

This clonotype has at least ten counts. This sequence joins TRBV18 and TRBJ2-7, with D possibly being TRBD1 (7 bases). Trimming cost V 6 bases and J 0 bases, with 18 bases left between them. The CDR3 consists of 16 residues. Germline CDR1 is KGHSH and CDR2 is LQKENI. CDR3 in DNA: TGTGCCAGCTCCCCCCCGTGGGGGGACAGCTCCTACGAGCAGTACTTC. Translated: CASSPPWGDSSYEQYF.